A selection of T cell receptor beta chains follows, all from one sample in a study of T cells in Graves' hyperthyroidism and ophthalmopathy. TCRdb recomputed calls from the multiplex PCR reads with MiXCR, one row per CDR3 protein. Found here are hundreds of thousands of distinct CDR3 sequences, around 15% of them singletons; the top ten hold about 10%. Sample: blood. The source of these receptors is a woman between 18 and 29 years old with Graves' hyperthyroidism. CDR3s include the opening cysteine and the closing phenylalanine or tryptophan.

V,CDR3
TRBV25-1,CASSEWGGFEAFF
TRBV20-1,CSAGSGTDYSPPHF
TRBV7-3,CASSLMGSGNTIYF
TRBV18,CASSGGLLNEQFF
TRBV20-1,CSARALDRVAAYEQYF
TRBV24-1,CATGGDQGSNAVLEAFF
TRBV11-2,CASSLIRRGDEQFF
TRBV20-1,CSARNGAVPQETQYF
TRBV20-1,CSARDVPKETQYF
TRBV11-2,CASSLRQGPYEQYF
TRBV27,CASSSLGGTATYEQYF
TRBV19,CASSIKLTDTQYF
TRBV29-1,CSVGLNSYNEQFF
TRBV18,CASSPGTSVNQPQHF
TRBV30,CAWRWAQETTGELVF
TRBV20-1,CSAPKTSGRRETQYF
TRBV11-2,CASSPLPASHTKNIQYF